This TCR beta chain was found in a study of shared T cell receptors in the human thymus. This CDR3 is 19 amino acids long. With 1 base clipped from V and 2 bases from J, the junction kept 16 bases outside the gene matches. Germline CDR1 and CDR2: SGHRS and YFSETQ. Sequencing was performed with immunoSEQ multiplex PCR; in TCRdb, only in-frame clones are kept and a portion is missing. The sample comprises under 450,000 clones, over 90% of which are singletons, and 0.015% to 0.02% rests with the top ten. The receptor comes from a human donor. V is TRBV5-1 and J is TRBJ1-2; 8 nucleotides align to TRBD1. Sequencing was done on a sample of thymocytes. Written as DNA, the CDR3 is TGCGCCAGCAGCTTGTCGGACGTCCGCGAGGACAGGGACAACTATGGCTACACCTTC. As protein: CASSLSDVREDRDNYGYTF.